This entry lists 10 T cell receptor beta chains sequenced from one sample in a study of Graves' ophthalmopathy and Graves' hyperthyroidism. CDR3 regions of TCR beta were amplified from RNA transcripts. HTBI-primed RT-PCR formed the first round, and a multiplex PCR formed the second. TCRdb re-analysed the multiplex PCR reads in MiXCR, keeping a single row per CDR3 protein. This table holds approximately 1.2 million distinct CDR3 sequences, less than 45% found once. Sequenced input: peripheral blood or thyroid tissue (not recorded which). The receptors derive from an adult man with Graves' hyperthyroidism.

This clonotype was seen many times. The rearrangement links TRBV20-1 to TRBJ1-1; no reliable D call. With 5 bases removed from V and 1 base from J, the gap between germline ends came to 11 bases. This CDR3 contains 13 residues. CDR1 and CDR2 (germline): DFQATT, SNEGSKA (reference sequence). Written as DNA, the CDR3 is TGCAGTGCTGTAGGCCCGAAGAACACTGAAGCTTTCTTT. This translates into CSAVGPKNTEAFF.

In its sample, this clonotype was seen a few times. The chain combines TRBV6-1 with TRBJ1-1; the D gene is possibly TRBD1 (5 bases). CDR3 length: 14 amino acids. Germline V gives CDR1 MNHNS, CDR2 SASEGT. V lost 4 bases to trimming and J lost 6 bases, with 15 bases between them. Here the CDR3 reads CASSARQGIAEAFF. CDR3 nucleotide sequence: TGTGCCAGCAGTGCTAGGCAGGGTATCGCTGAAGCTTTCTTT.

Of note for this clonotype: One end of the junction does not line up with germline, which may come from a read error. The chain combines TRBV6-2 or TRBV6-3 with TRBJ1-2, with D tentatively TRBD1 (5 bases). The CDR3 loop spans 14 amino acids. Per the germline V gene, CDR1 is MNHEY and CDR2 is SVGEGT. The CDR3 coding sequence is TGTGTCAGCAGATACCACAGAATCGGGGGTGGCTACACCTTC. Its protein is CVSRYHRIGGGYTF.

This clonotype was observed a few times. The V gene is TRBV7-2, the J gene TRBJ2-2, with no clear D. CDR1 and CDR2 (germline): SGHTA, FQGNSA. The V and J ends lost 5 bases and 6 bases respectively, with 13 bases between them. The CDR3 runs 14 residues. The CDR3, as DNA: TGTGCCAGCAGCCCACTGACGCCCGCCGGGGAGCTGTTTTTT. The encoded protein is CASSPLTPAGELFF. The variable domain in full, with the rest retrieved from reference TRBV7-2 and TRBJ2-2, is GAGVSQSPSNKVTEKGKDVELRCDPISGHTALYWYRQSLGQGLEFLIYFQGNSAPDKSGLPSDRFSAERTGGSVSTLTIQRTQQEDSAVYLCASSPLTPAGELFFGEGSRLTVL.

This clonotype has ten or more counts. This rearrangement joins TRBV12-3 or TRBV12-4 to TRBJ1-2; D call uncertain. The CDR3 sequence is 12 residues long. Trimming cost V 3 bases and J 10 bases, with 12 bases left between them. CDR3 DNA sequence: TGTGCCAGCAGTTTTTACCAGTCCGTCTACACCTTC. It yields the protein CASSFYQSVYTF.

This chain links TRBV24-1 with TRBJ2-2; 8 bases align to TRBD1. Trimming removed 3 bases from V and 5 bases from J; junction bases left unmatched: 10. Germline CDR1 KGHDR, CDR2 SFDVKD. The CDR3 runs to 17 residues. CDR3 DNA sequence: TGTGCCACCAGTGATCTGACGGACAGGGCCGGGACCGGGGAGCTGTTTTTT. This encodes CATSDLTDRAGTGELFF.

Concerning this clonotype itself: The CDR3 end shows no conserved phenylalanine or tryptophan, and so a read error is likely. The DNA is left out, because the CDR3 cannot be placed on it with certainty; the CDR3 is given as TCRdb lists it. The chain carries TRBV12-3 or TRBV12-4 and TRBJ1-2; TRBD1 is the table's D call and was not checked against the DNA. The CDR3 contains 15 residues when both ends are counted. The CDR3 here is CASSPQSPAMATLPP.

CDR3: CAWSQGAGPREAFF. CDR3 bases: TGTGCCTGGAGCCAAGGGGCAGGTCCCCGGGAAGCTTTCTTT. The chain has TRBV30 and TRBJ1-1; possible D gene TRBD1, 5 bases. The CDR3 has 14 amino acids. Trimming cost V 3 bases and J 8 bases, with 19 bases left between them. Germline CDR1 reads GTSNPN; CDR2 reads SVGIG (reference sequence). Full variable domain (rest looked up from reference TRBV30 and TRBJ1-1): SQTIHQWPATLVQPVGSPLSLECTVEGTSNPNLYWYRQAAGRGLQLLFYSVGIGQISSEVPQNLSASRPQDRQFILSSKKLLLSDSGFYLCAWSQGAGPREAFFGQGTRLTVV.

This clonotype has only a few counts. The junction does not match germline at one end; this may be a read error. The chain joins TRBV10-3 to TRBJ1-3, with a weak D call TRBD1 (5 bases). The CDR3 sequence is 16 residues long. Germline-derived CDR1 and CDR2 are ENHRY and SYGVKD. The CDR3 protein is CASSYSARVSGNTIYF. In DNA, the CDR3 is TGTGCCAGCAGTTACAGTGCCAGGGTCTCTGGAAACACCATATATTTT.

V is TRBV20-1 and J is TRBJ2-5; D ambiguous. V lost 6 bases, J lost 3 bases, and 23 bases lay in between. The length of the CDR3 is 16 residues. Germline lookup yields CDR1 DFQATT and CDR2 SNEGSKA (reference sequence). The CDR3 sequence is CSALLGAAANEETQYF. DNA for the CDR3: TGCAGTGCCCTCCTCGGCGCCGCGGCTAATGAAGAGACCCAGTACTTC.